Shown below are 20 T cell receptor beta chains from a single sample sequenced in a study of blood T cell repertoires in COVID-19. Sequencing used immunoSEQ multiplex PCR; TCRdb keeps in-frame clones, though not all of them. The table has around 150,000 clones, 82% seen once. Input material: peripheral blood. The receptors were gathered from a woman in her forties with COVID-19, enrolled during active disease.

The chain combines TRBV5-4 with TRBJ2-2; 11 bases agree with TRBD2. V shed 3 bases and J 1 base; nucleotides not matched to a gene: 2. From germline, CDR1 is SGHNT and CDR2 YYREEE (reference sequence). The CDR3 extends over 16 amino acids. The CDR3 nucleotides read TGTGCCAGCAGCTCCGGGACTAGCGGGAACACCGGGGAGCTGTTTTTT. This codes for CASSSGTSGNTGELFF.

The chain is built from TRBV19 and TRBJ1-3, with unresolved D. Germline V gene lookup returns CDR1 LNHDA and CDR2 SQIVND (reference sequence). With 5 bases removed from V and 1 base from J, the gap between germline ends came to 12 bases. This CDR3 comprises 15 residues. This chain's CDR3 is CASSSAGNSGNTIYF. The CDR3 DNA reads as TGTGCCAGTAGTTCGGCGGGGAATTCTGGAAACACCATATATTTT.

The rearrangement joins TRBV6-5 to TRBJ1-5, with TRBD1 matching over 7 bases. V was pared by 8 bases and J by 7 bases, with 11 bases of the junction left unmatched. The CDR3 covers 14 residues. Germline CDR1 reads MNHEY; CDR2 reads SVGAGI. The CDR3 DNA sequence: TGTGCCAGCTTGTCGGCAGGGGGAAAACAGCCCCAGCATTTT. Translating gives CASLSAGGKQPQHF.

V gene TRBV6-6 combines with J gene TRBJ2-7; TRBD2 is a possible D gene (5 bases). The CDR3 has 13 amino acids. Per the germline V gene, CDR1 is MNHNY and CDR2 is SVGAGI (reference sequence). With 6 bases removed from V and 6 bases from J, the gap between germline ends came to 15 bases. CDR3 sequence: CASRLGGGSEQYF. The CDR3 DNA is TGTGCCAGCAGACTAGGCGGTGGATCCGAGCAGTACTTC.

This chain connects TRBV4-1 to TRBJ2-1; no clear D. Germline loops: CDR1 MGHRA, CDR2 YSYEKL. The CDR3 runs 13 residues. Trimming pared 1 base from V and 5 bases from J, leaving 6 bases between. The CDR3 nucleotides read TGCGCCAGCAGCCAAGGATCAGACAATGAGCAGTTCTTC. Its protein is CASSQGSDNEQFF.

This chain links TRBV4-1 with TRBJ1-2; a weak D match, TRBD1 (6 bases). The length of the CDR3 is 16 residues. The germline V gene encodes CDR1 MGHRA and CDR2 YSYEKL. V lost 0 bases to trimming and J lost 4 bases, with 15 bases between them. The CDR3 reads CASSQDLGAPTYGYTF. DNA for the CDR3: TGCGCCAGCAGCCAAGATCTGGGGGCGCCAACCTATGGCTACACCTTC.

This CDR3 is CASSLGRGIYEQYF. The CDR3 DNA reads TGTGCCAGCAGCTTAGGCCGTGGCATCTACGAGCAGTACTTC. The rearrangement uses TRBV11-2 and TRBJ2-7; D remains unclear. The V gene's germline CDR1 is SGHAT and CDR2 FQNNGV. Deletions cut 1 base from V and 3 bases from J, with 10 bases between. The CDR3 is 14 amino acids.

This clone was detected only once. The chain employs TRBV30 and TRBJ1-6; D unclear. Germline CDR1 reads GTSNPN; CDR2 reads SVGIG (reference sequence). The CDR3 has 13 residues. Trimming took off 1 base at V and 11 bases at J, with 12 bases between the two ends. CDR3 in amino acids: CAWSAQDFAPLHF. The CDR3 DNA sequence: TGTGCCTGGAGTGCCCAGGATTTCGCACCCCTCCACTTT.

J is TRBJ1-6 and V is TRBV27, with 9 bases matching TRBD1. Germline V gene lookup returns CDR1 MNHEY and CDR2 SMNVEV (reference sequence). The CDR3 contains 15 residues. Trimming removed 5 bases from V and 7 bases from J; junction bases left unmatched: 6. The CDR3 spells CASSPLGTGNSPLHF. In DNA, the CDR3 is TGTGCCAGCAGTCCCCTCGGGACAGGGAATTCACCCCTCCACTTT.

V and J are TRBV7-2 and TRBJ1-4, with a tentative D call TRBD1 (5 bases). The CDR3 sequence is 18 residues long. V lost 3 bases, J lost 0 bases, and 17 bases lay in between. Germline CDR1 SGHTA, CDR2 FQGNSA. The CDR3 here is CASSLGRRGAATNEKLFF. The CDR3 nucleotides read TGTGCCAGCAGCTTGGGGCGAAGGGGCGCGGCAACTAATGAAAAACTGTTTTTT. The entire variable domain, with the rest obtained from reference TRBV7-2 and TRBJ1-4, is as follows: GAGVSQSPSNKVTEKGKDVELRCDPISGHTALYWYRQSLGQGLEFLIYFQGNSAPDKSGLPSDRFSAERTGGSVSTLTIQRTQQEDSAVYLCASSLGRRGAATNEKLFFGSGTQLSVL.

Only a few counts were recorded for this clone. This rearrangement joins TRBV4-1 to TRBJ1-1; the D gene is possibly TRBD1 (6 bases). The CDR3 extends over 15 amino acids. Trimming took off 2 bases at V and 5 bases at J, with 15 bases between the two ends. Germline values: CDR1 MGHRA, CDR2 YSYEKL. CDR3 DNA sequence: TGCGCCAGCAGCCAACCACAGGGTGGACGAACTGAAGCTTTCTTT. Residues: CASSQPQGGRTEAFF.

The chain employs TRBV5-5 and TRBJ2-7; TRBD2 aligns across 13 bases. CDR1 is SGHKS, CDR2 YYEKEE, per germline (reference sequence). J gave up 7 bases and V 2 bases, and 6 bases lay outside the gene matches. The CDR3 sequence is 15 residues long. The CDR3 DNA follows: TGTGCCAGCAGCTTTGGACTAGCGGGGGTAGGGGAGCAGTACGTC. Encoded protein: CASSFGLAGVGEQYV.

As concerns this clone: The junction departs from germline at one end; a sequencing error may be responsible. Other DNA sequences within the sample encode an identical CDR3. The chain has TRBV28 and TRBJ2-1; 9 bases align to TRBD2. The CDR3 is 16 residues long. The germline gives CDR1 MDHEN, CDR2 SYDVKM. Here the CDR3 DNA reads TGCGCCAGCAGTTTAATTAGCGGGGGCTCCTACAATGAGCAGTTCTTC. This encodes CASSLISGGSYNEQFF.

V and J are TRBV27 and TRBJ2-1; D uncertain. Germline lookup yields CDR1 MNHEY and CDR2 SMNVEV (reference sequence). V was trimmed by 0 bases and J by 7 bases, leaving 7 bases between them. The CDR3 contains 13 residues. CDR3 protein: CASSLSTGNEQFF. CDR3 nucleotides: TGTGCCAGCAGTTTATCGACTGGAAATGAGCAGTTCTTC.

The J gene is TRBJ2-1, the V gene TRBV27; 10 bases are shared with TRBD2. CDR1 is MNHEY, CDR2 SMNVEV, per germline (reference sequence). CDR3 size: 15 residues. V lost 6 bases to trimming and J lost 8 bases; unmatched junction nucleotides: 10. The DNA for the CDR3 is TGTGCCAGCAGGAATCTAGCGGGAGCTCAGGATGAGCAGTTCTTC. This gives the protein CASRNLAGAQDEQFF.

The chain is built from TRBV18 and TRBJ1-5; 10 bases agree with TRBD1. V shed 3 bases and J 7 bases; nucleotides not matched to a gene: 3. This CDR3 spans 14 amino acids. CDR1 KGHSH and CDR2 LQKENI come from the germline V gene. CDR3 in DNA: TGTGCCAGCTCACCCGGGACAGGGGTCCAGCCCCAGCATTTT. Translation gives CASSPGTGVQPQHF.

This chain connects TRBV24-1 to TRBJ2-7; D possibly corresponds to TRBD1 (6 bases). Germline loops: CDR1 KGHDR, CDR2 SFDVKD. The CDR3 has 15 amino acids. V was trimmed by 3 bases and J by 2 bases, leaving 13 bases between them. CDR3: CATSDLPGVPYEQYV. CDR3 bases: TGTGCCACCAGTGATCTCCCAGGGGTTCCCTACGAGCAGTACGTC.

This chain connects TRBV5-5 to TRBJ2-5; tentative D call: TRBD2 (5 bases). The CDR3 consists of 16 residues. CDR1 and CDR2 (germline): SGHKS, YYEKEE (reference sequence). With 4 bases removed from V and 7 bases from J, the gap between germline ends came to 23 bases. DNA for the CDR3: TGTGCCAGCAGCCCTGATAGAGTAGGGAGCGCGAGGACCCAGTACTTC. Encoded protein: CASSPDRVGSARTQYF.

The chain has TRBV5-4 and TRBJ2-1; 8 bases line up with TRBD2. The CDR3 is 16 amino acids. The germline CDR1 and CDR2 sequences are SGHNT and YYREEE (reference sequence). The J segment lost 8 bases and the V segment lost 2 bases, leaving 12 bases of the junction unmatched. The CDR3 is CASSLTKGTSMDEQFF. For the CDR3, the DNA is TGTGCCAGCAGCTTAACTAAAGGGACTAGTATGGATGAGCAGTTCTTC.

This clone showed up just once. This chain joins TRBV13 and TRBJ2-3, with 8 bases fitting TRBD2. Trimming cost V 4 bases and J 7 bases; bases outside gene matches: 13. Germline V gene sequence: CDR1 PRHDT, CDR2 FYEKMQ (reference sequence). The CDR3 loop spans 16 amino acids. The DNA for the CDR3 is TGTGCCAGCAGCTCGGACCGACTAGCGCAATTTAATACGCAGTATTTT. This translates into CASSSDRLAQFNTQYF.